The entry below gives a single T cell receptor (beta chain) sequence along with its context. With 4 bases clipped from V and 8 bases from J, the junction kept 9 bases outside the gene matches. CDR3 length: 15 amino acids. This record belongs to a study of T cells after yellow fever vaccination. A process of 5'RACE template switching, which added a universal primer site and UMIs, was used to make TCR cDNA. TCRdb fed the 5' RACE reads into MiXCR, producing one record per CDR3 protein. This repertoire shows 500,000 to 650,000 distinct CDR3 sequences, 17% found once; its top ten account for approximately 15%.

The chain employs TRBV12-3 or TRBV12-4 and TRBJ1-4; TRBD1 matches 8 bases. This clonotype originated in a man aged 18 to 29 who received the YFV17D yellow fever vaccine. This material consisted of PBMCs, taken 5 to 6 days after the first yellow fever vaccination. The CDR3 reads CASSSDETGGEKLFF. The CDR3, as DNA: TGTGCCAGCAGTTCCGATGAAACAGGGGGGGAAAAACTGTTTTTT.